This record covers a single T cell receptor (beta chain). CDR1 LNHDA and CDR2 SQIVND come from the germline V gene (reference sequence). The CDR3 has 14 residues. Trimming shortened V by 5 bases and J by 4 bases, and 12 bases separated the two germline ends. This record belongs to a study of shared clonotypes between healthy human individuals. Produced via immunoSEQ multiplex PCR; TCRdb's table is partial and in-frame only. The sample shows 550,000 to 600,000 clones, 70% to 80% of them seen only once. The source material was PBMCs. The TCR was taken from a woman in her thirties or forties in good health. Some clones in this sample may be carry-over from other donors' samples. The chain links TRBV19 to TRBJ1-5; D perhaps matches TRBD1 (5 bases). CDR3 DNA sequence: TGTGCCAGTAGTTATGGCGGGGGGAATCAGCCCCAGCATTTT. Protein sequence: CASSYGGGNQPQHF.